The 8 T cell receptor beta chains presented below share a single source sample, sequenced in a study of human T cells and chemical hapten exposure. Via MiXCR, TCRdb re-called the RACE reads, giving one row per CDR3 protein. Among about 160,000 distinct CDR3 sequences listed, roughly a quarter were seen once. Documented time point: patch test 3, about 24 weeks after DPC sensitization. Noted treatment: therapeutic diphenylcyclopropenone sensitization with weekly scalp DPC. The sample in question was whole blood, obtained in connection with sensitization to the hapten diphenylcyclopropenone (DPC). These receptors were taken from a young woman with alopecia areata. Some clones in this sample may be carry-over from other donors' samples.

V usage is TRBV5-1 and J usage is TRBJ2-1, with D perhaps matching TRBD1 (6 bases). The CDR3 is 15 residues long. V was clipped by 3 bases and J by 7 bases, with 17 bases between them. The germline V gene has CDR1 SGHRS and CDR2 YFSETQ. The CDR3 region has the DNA TGCGCCAGCAGCTGGACAGCGGATAGAACTAATGAGCAGTTCTTC. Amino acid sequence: CASSWTADRTNEQFF.

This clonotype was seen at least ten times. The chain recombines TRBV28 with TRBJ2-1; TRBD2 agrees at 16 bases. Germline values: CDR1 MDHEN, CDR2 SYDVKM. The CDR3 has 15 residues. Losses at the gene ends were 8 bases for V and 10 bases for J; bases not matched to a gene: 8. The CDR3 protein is CASFPGTSGRGEQFF. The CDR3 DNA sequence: TGTGCCAGCTTCCCCGGGACTAGCGGGAGGGGCGAGCAGTTCTTC.

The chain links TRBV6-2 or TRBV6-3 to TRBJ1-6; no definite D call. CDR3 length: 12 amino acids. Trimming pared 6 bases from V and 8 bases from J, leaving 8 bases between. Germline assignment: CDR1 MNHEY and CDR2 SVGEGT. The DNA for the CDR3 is TGTGCCAGCAGCCGTGGGGATTCACCCCTCCACTTT. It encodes CASSRGDSPLHF.

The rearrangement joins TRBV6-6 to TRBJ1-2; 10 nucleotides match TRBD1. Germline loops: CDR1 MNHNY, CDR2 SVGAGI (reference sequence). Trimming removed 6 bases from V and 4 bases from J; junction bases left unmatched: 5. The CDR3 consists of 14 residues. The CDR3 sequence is CASRPGQGTYGYTF. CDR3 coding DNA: TGTGCCAGCAGGCCGGGACAGGGGACCTATGGCTACACCTTC.

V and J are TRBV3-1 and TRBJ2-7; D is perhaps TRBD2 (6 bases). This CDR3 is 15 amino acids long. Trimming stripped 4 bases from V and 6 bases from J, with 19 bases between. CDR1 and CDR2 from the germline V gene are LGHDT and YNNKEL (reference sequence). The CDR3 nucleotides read TGTGCCAGCAGCCTACAGGCGGGACCCCATCGCGAGCAGTACTTC. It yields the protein CASSLQAGPHREQYF.

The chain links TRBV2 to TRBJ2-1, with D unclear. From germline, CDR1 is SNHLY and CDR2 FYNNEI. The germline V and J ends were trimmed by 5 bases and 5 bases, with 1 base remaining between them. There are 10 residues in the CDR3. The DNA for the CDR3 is TGTGCCAGCAGTAACAATGAGCAGTTCTTC. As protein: CASSNNEQFF. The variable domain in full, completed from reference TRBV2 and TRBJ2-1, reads EPEVTQTPSHQVTQMGQEVILRCVPISNHLYFYWYRQILGQKVEFLVSFYNNEISEKSEIFDDQFSVERPDGSNFTLKIRSTKLEDSAMYFCASSNNEQFFGPGTRLTVL.

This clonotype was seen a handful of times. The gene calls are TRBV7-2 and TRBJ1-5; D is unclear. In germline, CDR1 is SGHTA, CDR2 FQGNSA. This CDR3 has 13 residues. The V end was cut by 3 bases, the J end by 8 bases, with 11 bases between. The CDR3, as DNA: TGTGCCAGCAGCTTCCTCCGGGGTGAGCCCCAGCATTTT. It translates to CASSFLRGEPQHF.

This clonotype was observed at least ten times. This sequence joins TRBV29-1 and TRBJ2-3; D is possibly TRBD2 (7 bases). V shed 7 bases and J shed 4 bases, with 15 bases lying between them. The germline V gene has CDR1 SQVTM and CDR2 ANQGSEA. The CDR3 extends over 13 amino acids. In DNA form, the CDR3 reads TGCAGCGGACGTCGGGGGGCGGCAGATACGCAGTATTTT. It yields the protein CSGRRGAADTQYF.